This TCR beta chain was sequenced in a study of cytomegalovirus exposure and HLA in healthy donors. Whole-study results and caveats: Within an earlier analysis, most TCR beta V segments proved productive either about 90% or about 30% of the time.

Donors showed nominal health when sampled, although they likely had unrecorded immune exposures. Amplification used 60 Vbeta primers and 13 Jbeta primers. Some clones are missing from TCRdb's copy, which holds only in-frame ones; the method was immunoSEQ multiplex PCR. Here the sample spans approximately 220,000 clones, more than 60% being singletons. Of note for this clone: The antigen remains unidentified.

This CDR3 spans 13 amino acids. Trimming removed 5 bases at V and 7 bases at J, with 14 bases between. CDR1 and CDR2 (germline): SGHVS, FQNEAQ. The receptor was derived from a middle-aged man in good health and CMV-seronegative. The genes are TRBV7-8 and TRBJ1-1; a possible D gene is TRBD1 (6 bases). Input material: PBMCs. Here the CDR3 reads CASSLLRDIEAFF. In DNA, the CDR3 is TGTGCCAGCAGCCTCTTAAGGGACATTGAAGCTTTCTTT.